Each of the 19 T cell receptor beta chains below was sequenced from the same sample in a study of cytomegalovirus exposure and HLA in healthy donors. Primers for the PCR totalled 60 Vbeta and 13 Jbeta. Data came from immunoSEQ multiplex PCR; TCRdb stores just in-frame clones and leaves some out. This sample lists roughly 100,000 clones; its ten largest clones have about 3%. Specimen: PBMCs. The receptors here all came from a man in his forties in good health and CMV-seronegative.

V is TRBV29-1 and J is TRBJ1-1, with TRBD1 matching over 8 bases. Unmatched junction bases numbered 1, after V lost 3 bases and J lost 1 base. Germline lookup yields CDR1 SQVTM and CDR2 ANQGSEA. The CDR3 length is 13 residues. The CDR3 sequence is CSVDTGGNTEAFF. CDR3 in DNA: TGCAGCGTTGATACAGGGGGGAACACTGAAGCTTTCTTT.

The gene calls are TRBV19 and TRBJ1-4; D perhaps matches TRBD1 (6 bases). The germline gives CDR1 LNHDA, CDR2 SQIVND (reference sequence). The ends were cut back, 0 bases at V and 6 bases at J, with 8 bases in the middle. The CDR3 length is 14 residues. The CDR3 here is CASSIDWTDEKLFF. The CDR3 nucleotides read TGTGCCAGTAGTATAGATTGGACAGATGAAAAACTGTTTTTT.

This rearrangement joins TRBV19 to TRBJ1-5, with D uncertain. The V gene's germline CDR1 is LNHDA and CDR2 SQIVND (reference sequence). Trimming took 8 bases from V and 4 from J, leaving 12 bases between them. CDR3 length: 13 residues. The CDR3 reads CASASSENQPQHF. For the CDR3, the DNA is TGTGCCAGTGCTAGCTCCGAGAATCAGCCCCAGCATTTT.

The gene calls are TRBV4-1 and TRBJ1-5; weak D call: TRBD1 (5 bases). Trimming stripped 1 base from V and 6 bases from J, with 16 bases between. The CDR3 loop spans 16 amino acids. CDR1 and CDR2 (germline): MGHRA, YSYEKL. This CDR3 is CASSQAQVPGGQPQHF. The CDR3 DNA reads as TGCGCCAGCAGCCAAGCGCAGGTCCCCGGGGGTCAGCCCCAGCATTTT.

This chain connects TRBV5-1 to TRBJ2-7; 7 bases align to TRBD2. J gave up 5 bases and V 2 bases, and 10 bases lay outside the gene matches. Germline CDR1 SGHRS, CDR2 YFSETQ. This CDR3 comprises 15 residues. The CDR3 protein is CASSLELRGTHEQYF. In DNA form, the CDR3 reads TGCGCCAGCAGCTTAGAGCTGCGGGGGACCCACGAGCAGTACTTC.

The chain joins TRBV7-2 to TRBJ1-2; 10 bases agree with TRBD1. The trim removed 5 bases at V and 3 bases at J, leaving 3 bases unmatched. Looked up from germline, CDR1 is SGHTA and CDR2 is FQGNSA. The CDR3 has 14 amino acids. The CDR3 spells CASSPGQGDYGYTF. Written as DNA, the CDR3 is TGTGCCAGCAGCCCCGGACAGGGGGACTATGGCTACACCTTC.

In DNA, the CDR3 is TGTGCCAGCACCTTCGGTGGCGGTGGCGGGGGCTCCTACAATGAGCAGTTCTTC. Amino acid sequence: CASTFGGGGGGSYNEQFF. The chain uses TRBV7-9 and TRBJ2-1, with 7 bases matching TRBD2. V was pared by 7 bases and J by 0 bases, with 15 bases of the junction left unmatched. This CDR3 is built from 18 residues. The V gene's germline CDR1 is SEHNR and CDR2 FQNEAQ (reference sequence).

The chain links TRBV27 to TRBJ1-5, with D unresolved. Germline-derived CDR1 and CDR2 are MNHEY and SMNVEV (reference sequence). V lost 0 bases and J 6 bases, leaving 9 bases between the germline ends. The CDR3 length is 14 residues. The CDR3 spells CASSLSVGGQPQHF. The DNA for the CDR3 is TGTGCCAGCAGTTTATCGGTGGGAGGTCAGCCCCAGCATTTT.

This chain uses TRBV5-8 with TRBJ1-2; D may be TRBD1 (6 bases). Per germline, CDR1 SGHTS and CDR2 YDEGEE. This CDR3 contains 15 residues. V was cut by 4 bases and J by 3 bases, with 16 bases left in between. CDR3 in DNA: TGTGCCAGCAGCAAGGAGGCCACAGGGTACTATGGCTACACCTTC. This translates into CASSKEATGYYGYTF.

This CDR3 reads CASSSSGGADYNEQFF. CDR3 DNA: TGTGCCAGCAGCTCTAGCGGGGGGGCCGACTACAATGAGCAGTTCTTC. The chain is built from TRBV5-4 and TRBJ2-1, with 12 bases fitting TRBD2. V shed 3 bases and J 3 bases; nucleotides not matched to a gene: 4. This CDR3 region has 16 residues. Germline CDR1 reads SGHNT; CDR2 reads YYREEE (reference sequence).

This sequence joins TRBV5-1 and TRBJ2-5; TRBD1 matches at 7 bases. The closer fit of TRBJ2-7 to the DNA end suggests the J call may be wrong. Germline V gene lookup returns CDR1 SGHRS and CDR2 YFSETQ. The CDR3 contains 14 residues. The CDR3 is CASRTTGNSYEQYF. The CDR3 region has the DNA TGCGCCAGCCGAACGACAGGGAACTCCTACGAGCAGTACTTC.

V usage is TRBV2 and J usage is TRBJ2-6, with 9 bases aligning to TRBD1. This CDR3 is built from 17 residues. Losses at the gene ends were 4 bases for V and 1 base for J; bases not matched to a gene: 5. CDR1 and CDR2 (germline): SNHLY, FYNNEI. The CDR3 reads CASSAGTGSSGANVLTF. The CDR3, as DNA: TGTGCCAGCAGTGCGGGGACAGGGTCATCTGGGGCCAACGTCCTGACTTTC.

V is TRBV9 and J is TRBJ2-3; no reliable D call. Germline assignment: CDR1 SGDLS and CDR2 YYNGEE. V was shortened by 3 bases and J by 0 bases, with 8 bases between the two germline ends. The CDR3 covers 14 residues. The CDR3 sequence is CASSADTSTDTQYF. The CDR3 DNA reads TGTGCCAGCAGCGCCGACACAAGCACAGATACGCAGTATTTT.

The chain recombines TRBV6-6 with TRBJ2-7; maybe TRBD2 (6 bases). The length of the CDR3 is 15 residues. In germline, CDR1 is MNHNY, CDR2 SVGAGI (reference sequence). Deletions cut 7 bases from V and 0 bases from J, with 16 bases between. This CDR3 reads CASNPTRIGSYEQYF. The CDR3 nucleotides are TGTGCCAGCAACCCGACTAGAATCGGCTCCTACGAGCAGTACTTC.

The rearrangement uses TRBV30 and TRBJ1-3; maybe TRBD1 (5 bases). The germline V gene encodes CDR1 GTSNPN and CDR2 SVGIG (reference sequence). The CDR3 covers 16 residues. V dropped 4 bases and J dropped 0 bases, with 16 bases sitting between them. The CDR3 region has the DNA TGTGCCTGGATGGCAGGGTCCCCCAGCTCTGGAAACACCATATATTTT. Its translation is CAWMAGSPSSGNTIYF.

This chain joins TRBV11-2 and TRBJ2-5, with 10 bases that match TRBD1. Per the germline V gene, CDR1 is SGHAT and CDR2 is FQNNGV. Trimming cost V 5 bases and J 4 bases; bases outside gene matches: 10. The CDR3 covers 16 residues. CDR3 coding DNA: TGTGCCAGCAGCGAGCTCGGGACAGGGGTTTTAGAGACCCAGTACTTC. This sequence encodes CASSELGTGVLETQYF.

The V gene is TRBV10-1, the J gene TRBJ1-2; 9 positions agree with TRBD1. This CDR3 has 16 amino acids. Germline V gives CDR1 WNHNN, CDR2 SYGVQD (reference sequence). V shed 5 bases, J shed 4 bases, and the junction held 11 bases outside the gene matches. The CDR3 is CASSPGTGIIIYGYTF. As DNA, the CDR3 is TGCGCCAGCAGTCCCGGGACAGGGATTATTATCTATGGCTACACCTTC.

The chain links TRBV4-3 to TRBJ2-3; D is ambiguous. The CDR3 extends over 15 amino acids. The V gene lost 0 bases and the J gene lost 5 bases, with 12 bases spanning the gap. CDR1 and CDR2 from the germline V gene are LGHNA and YSLEER. The CDR3 DNA is TGCGCCAGCAGCCAAGATGGCACTAACCGAGATACGCAGTATTTT. It specifies CASSQDGTNRDTQYF.

The chain carries TRBV19 and TRBJ1-5; D possibly corresponds to TRBD1 (5 bases). The CDR3 contains 16 residues. V dropped 0 bases and J dropped 2 bases, with 11 bases sitting between them. Germline CDR1 is LNHDA and CDR2 is SQIVND (reference sequence). The DNA of the CDR3 is TGTGCCAGTAGTATAGAAAAGGGGTCCGGCAATCAGCCCCAGCATTTT. This encodes CASSIEKGSGNQPQHF.